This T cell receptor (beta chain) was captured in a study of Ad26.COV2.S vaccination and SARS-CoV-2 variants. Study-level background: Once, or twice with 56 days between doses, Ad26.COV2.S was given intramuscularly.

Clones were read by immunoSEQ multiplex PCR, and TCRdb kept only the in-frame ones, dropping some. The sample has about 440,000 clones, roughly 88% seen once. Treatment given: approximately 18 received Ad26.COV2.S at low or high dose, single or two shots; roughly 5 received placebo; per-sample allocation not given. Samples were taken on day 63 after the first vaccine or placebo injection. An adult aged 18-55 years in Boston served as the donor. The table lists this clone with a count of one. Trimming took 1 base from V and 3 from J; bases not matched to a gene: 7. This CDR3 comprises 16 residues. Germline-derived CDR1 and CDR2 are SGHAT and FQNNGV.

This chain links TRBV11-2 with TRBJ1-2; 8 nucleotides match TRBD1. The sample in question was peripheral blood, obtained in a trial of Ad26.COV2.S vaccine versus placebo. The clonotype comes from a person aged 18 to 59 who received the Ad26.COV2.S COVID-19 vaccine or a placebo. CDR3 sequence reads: CASSLGGSGGHYGYTF. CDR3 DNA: TGTGCCAGCAGCTTAGGGGGGTCAGGGGGCCACTATGGCTACACCTTC.